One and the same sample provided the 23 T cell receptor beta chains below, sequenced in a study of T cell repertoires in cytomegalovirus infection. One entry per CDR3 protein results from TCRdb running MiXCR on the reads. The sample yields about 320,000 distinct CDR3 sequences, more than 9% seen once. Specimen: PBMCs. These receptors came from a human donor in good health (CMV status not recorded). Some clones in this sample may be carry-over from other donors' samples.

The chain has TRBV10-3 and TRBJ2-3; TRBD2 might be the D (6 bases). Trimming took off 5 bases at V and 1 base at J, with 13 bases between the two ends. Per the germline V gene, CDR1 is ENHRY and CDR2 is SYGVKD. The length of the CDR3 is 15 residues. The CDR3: CAISLGPGGTDTQYF. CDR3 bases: TGTGCCATCAGTCTTGGACCGGGGGGCACAGATACGCAGTATTTT.

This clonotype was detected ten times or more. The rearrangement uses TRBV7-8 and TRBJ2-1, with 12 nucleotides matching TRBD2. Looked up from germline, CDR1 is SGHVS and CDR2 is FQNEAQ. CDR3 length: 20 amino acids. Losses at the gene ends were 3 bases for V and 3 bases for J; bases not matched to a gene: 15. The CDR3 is CASSFIDWLAGGIFYNEQFF. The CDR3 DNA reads TGTGCCAGCAGCTTTATTGATTGGCTAGCGGGAGGGATATTCTACAATGAGCAGTTCTTC.

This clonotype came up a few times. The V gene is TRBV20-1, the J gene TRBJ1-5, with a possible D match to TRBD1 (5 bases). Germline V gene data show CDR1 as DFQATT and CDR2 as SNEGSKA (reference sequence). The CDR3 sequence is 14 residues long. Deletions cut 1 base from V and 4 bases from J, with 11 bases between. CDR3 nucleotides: TGCAGTGCTAGAGTAGGGGACTCGAATCAGCCCCAGCATTTT. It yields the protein CSARVGDSNQPQHF.

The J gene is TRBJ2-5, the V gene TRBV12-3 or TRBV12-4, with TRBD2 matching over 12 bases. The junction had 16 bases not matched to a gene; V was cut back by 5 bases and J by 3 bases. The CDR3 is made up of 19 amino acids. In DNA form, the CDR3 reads TGTGCCAGCAGTCGCAGGACTAGCGGGGTGGGAGGGCAGGAAGAGACCCAGTACTTC. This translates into CASSRRTSGVGGQEETQYF.

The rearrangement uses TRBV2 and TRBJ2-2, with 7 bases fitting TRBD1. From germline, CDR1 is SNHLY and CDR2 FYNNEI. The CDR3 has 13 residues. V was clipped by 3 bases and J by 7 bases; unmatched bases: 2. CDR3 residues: CASSDDRDGELFF. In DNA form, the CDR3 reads TGTGCCAGCAGTGACGACAGGGACGGGGAGCTGTTTTTT.

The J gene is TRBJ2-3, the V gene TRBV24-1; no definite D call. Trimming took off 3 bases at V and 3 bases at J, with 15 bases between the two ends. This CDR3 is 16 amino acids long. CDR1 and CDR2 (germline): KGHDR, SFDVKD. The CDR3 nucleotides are TGTGCCACCAGTGATCCGCGAGTCTCGGCAACAGATACGCAGTATTTT. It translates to CATSDPRVSATDTQYF.

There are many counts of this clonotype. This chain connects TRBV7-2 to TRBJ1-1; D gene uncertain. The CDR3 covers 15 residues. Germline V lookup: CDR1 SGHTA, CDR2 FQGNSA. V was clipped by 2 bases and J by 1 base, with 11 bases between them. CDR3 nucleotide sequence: TGTGCCAGCAGCTTAATCCCCCGGAGGAACACTGAAGCTTTCTTT. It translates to CASSLIPRRNTEAFF. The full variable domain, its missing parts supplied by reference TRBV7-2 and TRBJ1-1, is GAGVSQSPSNKVTEKGKDVELRCDPISGHTALYWYRQSLGQGLEFLIYFQGNSAPDKSGLPSDRFSAERTGGSVSTLTIQRTQQEDSAVYLCASSLIPRRNTEAFFGQGTRLTVV.

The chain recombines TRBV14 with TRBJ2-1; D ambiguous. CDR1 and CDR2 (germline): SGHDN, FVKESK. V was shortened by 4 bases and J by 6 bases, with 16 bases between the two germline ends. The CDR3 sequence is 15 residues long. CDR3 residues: CASSLPNRPANEQFF. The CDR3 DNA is TGTGCCAGCAGCCTCCCAAACCGCCCGGCCAATGAGCAGTTCTTC. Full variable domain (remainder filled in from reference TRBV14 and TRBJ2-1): EAGVTQFPSHSVIEKGQTVTLRCDPISGHDNLYWYRRVMGKEIKFLLHFVKESKQDESGMPNNRFLAERTGGTYSTLKVQPAELEDSGVYFCASSLPNRPANEQFFGPGTRLTVL.

The CDR3: CASSSGLNEQYF. CDR3 nucleotides: TGTGCCAGCAGTTCGGGACTGAACGAGCAGTACTTC. The rearrangement uses TRBV6-2 or TRBV6-3 and TRBJ2-7, with D maybe TRBD2 (6 bases). The germline gives CDR1 MNHEY, CDR2 SVGEGT. CDR3 length equals 12 residues. V was trimmed by 4 bases and J by 5 bases, leaving 9 bases between them.

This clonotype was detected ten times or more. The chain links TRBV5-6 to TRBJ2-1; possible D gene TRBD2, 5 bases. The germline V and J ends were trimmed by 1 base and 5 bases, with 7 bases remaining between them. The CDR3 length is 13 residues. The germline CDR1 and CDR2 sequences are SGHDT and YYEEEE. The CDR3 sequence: CASSLSGNNEQFF. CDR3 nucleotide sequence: TGTGCCAGCAGCTTGTCGGGGAACAATGAGCAGTTCTTC.

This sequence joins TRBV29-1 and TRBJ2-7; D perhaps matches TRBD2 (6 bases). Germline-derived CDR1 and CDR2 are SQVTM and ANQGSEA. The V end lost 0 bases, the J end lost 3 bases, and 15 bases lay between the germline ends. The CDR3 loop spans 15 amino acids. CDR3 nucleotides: TGCAGCGTTGAAGAGACCGCGGGACGCTACTACGAGCAGTACTTC. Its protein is CSVEETAGRYYEQYF.

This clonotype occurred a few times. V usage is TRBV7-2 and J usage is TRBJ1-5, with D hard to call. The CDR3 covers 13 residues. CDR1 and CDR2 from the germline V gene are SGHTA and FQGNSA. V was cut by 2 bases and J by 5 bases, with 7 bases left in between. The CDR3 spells CASSLSMHQPQHF. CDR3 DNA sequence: TGTGCCAGCAGCTTATCTATGCATCAGCCCCAGCATTTT.

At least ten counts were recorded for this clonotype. CDR3 DNA: TGTGCCAGCAGTTCCTCGGGACTAGCGGGGGAGCAGTACTTC. Residues: CASSSSGLAGEQYF. The rearrangement links TRBV6-2 or TRBV6-3 to TRBJ2-7, with TRBD2 matching 13 bases. The CDR3 spans 14 residues. Per germline, CDR1 MNHEY and CDR2 SVGEGT. J gave up 7 bases and V 4 bases, and 4 bases lay outside the gene matches.

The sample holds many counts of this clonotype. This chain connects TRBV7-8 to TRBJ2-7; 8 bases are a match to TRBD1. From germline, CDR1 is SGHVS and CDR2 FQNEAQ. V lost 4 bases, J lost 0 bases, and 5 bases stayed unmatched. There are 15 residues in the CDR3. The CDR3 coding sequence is TGTGCCAGCAGCTCGGGACAGGCCCACTCCTACGAGCAGTACTTC. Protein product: CASSSGQAHSYEQYF.

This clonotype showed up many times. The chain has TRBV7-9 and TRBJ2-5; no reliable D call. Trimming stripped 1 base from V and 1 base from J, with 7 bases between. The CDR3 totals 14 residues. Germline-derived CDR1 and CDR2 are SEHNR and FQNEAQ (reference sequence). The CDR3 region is CASSLGDVQETQYF. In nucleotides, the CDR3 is TGTGCCAGCAGCTTAGGAGACGTCCAAGAGACCCAGTACTTC.

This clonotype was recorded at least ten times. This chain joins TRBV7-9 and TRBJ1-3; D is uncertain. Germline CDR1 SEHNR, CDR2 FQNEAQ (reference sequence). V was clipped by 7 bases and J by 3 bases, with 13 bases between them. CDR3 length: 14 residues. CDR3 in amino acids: CASTQDIRGNTIYF. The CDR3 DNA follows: TGTGCCAGCACCCAAGACATACGTGGAAACACCATATATTTT.

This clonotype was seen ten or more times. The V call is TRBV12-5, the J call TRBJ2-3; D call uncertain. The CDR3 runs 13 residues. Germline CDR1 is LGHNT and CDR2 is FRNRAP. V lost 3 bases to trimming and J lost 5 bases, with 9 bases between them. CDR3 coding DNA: TGTGCTAGTGGTTTTATCACGGGAGATACGCAGTATTTT. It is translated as CASGFITGDTQYF.

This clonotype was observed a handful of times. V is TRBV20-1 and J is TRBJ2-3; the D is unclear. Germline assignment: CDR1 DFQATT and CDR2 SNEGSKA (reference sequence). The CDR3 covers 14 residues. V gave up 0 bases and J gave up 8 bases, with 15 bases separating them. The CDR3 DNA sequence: TGCAGTGCTAGAGACCCCATCATGGGTATTACGCAGTATTTT. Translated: CSARDPIMGITQYF.

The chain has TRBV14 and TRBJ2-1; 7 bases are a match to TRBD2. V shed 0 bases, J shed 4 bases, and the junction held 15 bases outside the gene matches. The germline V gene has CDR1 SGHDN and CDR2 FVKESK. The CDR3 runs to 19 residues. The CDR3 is CASSQDRGWSGVPYNEQFF. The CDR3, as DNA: TGTGCCAGCAGCCAAGATAGGGGATGGAGCGGGGTACCGTACAATGAGCAGTTCTTC.

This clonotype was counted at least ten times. The CDR3 spells CASSSRSGRRGDTQYF. The CDR3 nucleotides read TGTGCCAGCAGCTCCCGTAGCGGGAGGCGGGGAGATACGCAGTATTTT. The chain couples TRBV7-2 to TRBJ2-3, with 10 nucleotides matching TRBD2. The CDR3 length is 16 residues. V lost 4 bases to trimming and J lost 5 bases; unmatched junction nucleotides: 9. Per germline, CDR1 SGHTA and CDR2 FQGNSA.

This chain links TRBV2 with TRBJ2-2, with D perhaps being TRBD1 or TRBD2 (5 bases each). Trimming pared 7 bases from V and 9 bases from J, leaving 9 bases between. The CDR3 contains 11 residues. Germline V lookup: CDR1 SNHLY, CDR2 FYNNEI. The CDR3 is CASTGARELFF. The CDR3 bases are TGTGCCAGCACCGGGGCGAGGGAGCTGTTTTTT.

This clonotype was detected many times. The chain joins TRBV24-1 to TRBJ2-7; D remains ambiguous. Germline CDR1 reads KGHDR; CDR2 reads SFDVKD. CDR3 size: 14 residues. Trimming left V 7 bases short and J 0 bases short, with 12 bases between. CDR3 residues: CATRVGSGSYEQYF. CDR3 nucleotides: TGTGCCACCAGGGTAGGATCGGGCTCCTACGAGCAGTACTTC.

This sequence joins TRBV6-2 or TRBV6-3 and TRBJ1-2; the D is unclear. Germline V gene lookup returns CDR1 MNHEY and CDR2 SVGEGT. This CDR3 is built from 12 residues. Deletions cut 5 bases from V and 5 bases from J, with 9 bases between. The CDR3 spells CASSNAVYGYTF. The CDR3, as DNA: TGTGCCAGCAGTAACGCAGTATATGGCTACACCTTC.